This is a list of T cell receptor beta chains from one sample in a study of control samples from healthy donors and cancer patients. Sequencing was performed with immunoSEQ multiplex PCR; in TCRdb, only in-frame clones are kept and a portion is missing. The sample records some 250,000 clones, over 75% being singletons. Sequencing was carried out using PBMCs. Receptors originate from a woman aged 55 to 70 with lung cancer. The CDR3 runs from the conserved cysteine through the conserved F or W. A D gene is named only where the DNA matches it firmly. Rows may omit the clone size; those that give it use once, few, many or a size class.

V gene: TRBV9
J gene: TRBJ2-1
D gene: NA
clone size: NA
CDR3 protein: CASSTDSGFYNEQFF
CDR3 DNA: TGTGCCAGCAGCACAGACAGTGGGTTCTACAATGAGCAGTTCTTC

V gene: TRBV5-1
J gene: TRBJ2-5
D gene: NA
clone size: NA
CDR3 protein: CASSYGQGEETQYF
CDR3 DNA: TGCGCCAGCAGCTACGGACAAGGCGAAGAGACCCAGTACTTC

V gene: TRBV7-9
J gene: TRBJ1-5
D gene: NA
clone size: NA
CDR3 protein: CASSPGRTINQPQHF
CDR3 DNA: TGTGCCAGCAGCCCCGGTCGCACAATCAATCAGCCCCAGCATTTT

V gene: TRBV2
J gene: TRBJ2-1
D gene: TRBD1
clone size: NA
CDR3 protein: CASKPDRSSYNEQFF
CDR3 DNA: TGTGCCAGCAAACCGGACAGGAGCTCCTACAATGAGCAGTTCTTC

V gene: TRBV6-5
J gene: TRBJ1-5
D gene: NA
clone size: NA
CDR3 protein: CASGLYQPQHF
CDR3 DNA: TGTGCCAGCGGGTTGTATCAGCCCCAGCATTTT

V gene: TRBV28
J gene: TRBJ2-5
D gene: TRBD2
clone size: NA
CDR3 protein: CASRGPSGRRETQYF
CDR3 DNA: TGTGCCAGCAGGGGACCTAGCGGGAGACGGGAGACCCAGTACTTC

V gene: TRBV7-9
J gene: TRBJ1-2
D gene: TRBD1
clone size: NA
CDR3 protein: CASSYRQGDGYTF
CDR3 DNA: TGTGCCAGCAGCTACAGACAGGGGGATGGCTACACCTTC

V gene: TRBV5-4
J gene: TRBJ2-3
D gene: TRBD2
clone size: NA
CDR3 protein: CASSETSADTQYF
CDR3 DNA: TGTGCCAGCAGCGAAACTAGCGCAGATACGCAGTATTTT

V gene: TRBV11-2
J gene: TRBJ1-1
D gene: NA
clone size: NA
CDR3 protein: CASSLVGGGMNTEAFF
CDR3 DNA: TGTGCCAGCAGCTTAGTTGGGGGGGGTATGAACACTGAAGCTTTCTTT

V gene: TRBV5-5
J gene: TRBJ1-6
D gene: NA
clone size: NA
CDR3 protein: CASSRVSNSPLHF
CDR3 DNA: TGTGCCAGCTCACGGGTCTCAAATTCACCCCTCCACTTT

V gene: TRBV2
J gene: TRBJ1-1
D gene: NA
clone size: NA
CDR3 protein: CASQDGTNTEAFF
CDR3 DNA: TGTGCCAGCCAGGACGGAACGAACACTGAAGCTTTCTTT

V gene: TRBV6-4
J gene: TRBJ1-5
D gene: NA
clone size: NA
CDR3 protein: CASSPSGGDQPQHF
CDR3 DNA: TGTGCCAGCAGCCCCTCCGGGGGTGATCAGCCCCAGCATTTT

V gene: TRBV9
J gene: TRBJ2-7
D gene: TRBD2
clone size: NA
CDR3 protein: CASSVGLGSSGVLEQYF
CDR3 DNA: TGTGCCAGCAGCGTAGGCTTGGGGTCTAGCGGGGTGCTGGAGCAGTACTTC

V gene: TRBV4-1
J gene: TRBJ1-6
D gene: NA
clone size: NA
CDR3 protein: CASSQDGQESSYNSPLHF
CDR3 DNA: TGCGCCAGCAGCCAAGATGGTCAGGAGAGCTCCTATAATTCACCCCTCCACTTT

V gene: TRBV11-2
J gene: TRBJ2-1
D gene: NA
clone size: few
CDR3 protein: CASSLPPRGGGTYNEQFF
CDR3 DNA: TGTGCCAGCAGCTTACCTCCCCGGGGAGGGGGAACCTACAATGAGCAGTTCTTC

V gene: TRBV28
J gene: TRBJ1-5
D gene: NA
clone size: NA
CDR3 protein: CASRIDGLGNQPQHF
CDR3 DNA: TGTGCCAGCAGAATCGACGGACTTGGCAATCAGCCCCAGCATTTT

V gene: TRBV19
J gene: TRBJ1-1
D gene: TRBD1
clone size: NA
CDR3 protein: CASSLGQMLNTEAFF
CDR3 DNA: TGTGCCAGTAGTCTGGGACAGATGCTAAACACTGAAGCTTTCTTT

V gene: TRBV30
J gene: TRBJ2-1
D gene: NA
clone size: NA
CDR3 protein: CAWTDTYNEQFF
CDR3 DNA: TGTGCCTGGACTGACACCTACAATGAGCAGTTCTTC

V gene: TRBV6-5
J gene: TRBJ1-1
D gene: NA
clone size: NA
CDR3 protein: CASSHSSPFF
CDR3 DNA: TGTGCCAGCAGTCACAGCTCTCCGTTCTTT

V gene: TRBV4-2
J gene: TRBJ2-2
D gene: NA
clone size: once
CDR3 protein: CASSQEWGTGELFF
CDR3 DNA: TGTGCCAGCAGCCAAGAGTGGGGGACCGGGGAGCTGTTTTTT

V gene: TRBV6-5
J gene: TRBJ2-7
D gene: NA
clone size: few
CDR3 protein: CASSYSGGNEQYF
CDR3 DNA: TGTGCCAGCAGTTACTCCGGGGGCAACGAGCAGTACTTC

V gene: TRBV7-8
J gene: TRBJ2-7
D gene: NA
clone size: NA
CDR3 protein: CASSFRQLSEQYF
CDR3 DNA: TGTGCCAGCAGCTTTCGACAGCTGAGCGAGCAGTACTTC

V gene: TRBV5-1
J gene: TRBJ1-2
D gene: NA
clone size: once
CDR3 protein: CASSYTRDGYTF
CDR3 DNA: TGCGCCAGCAGCTATACCAGGGACGGCTACACCTTC

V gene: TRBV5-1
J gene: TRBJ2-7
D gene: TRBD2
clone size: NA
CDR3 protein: CASSLGPPPGLGSSYEQYF
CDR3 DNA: TGCGCCAGCAGCTTGGGCCCCCCGCCGGGACTAGGGTCCTCCTACGAGCAGTACTTC

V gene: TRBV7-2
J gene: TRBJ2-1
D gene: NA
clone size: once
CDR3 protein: CASSLVEGGEQFF
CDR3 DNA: TGTGCCAGCAGCTTAGTGGAGGGGGGTGAGCAGTTCTTC

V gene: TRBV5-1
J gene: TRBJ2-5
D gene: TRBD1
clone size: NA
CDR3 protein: CASSLTGTGPETQYF
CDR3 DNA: TGCGCCAGCAGCTTGACCGGGACAGGGCCAGAGACCCAGTACTTC

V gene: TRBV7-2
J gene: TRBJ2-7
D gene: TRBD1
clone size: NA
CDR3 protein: CASRRGTGPYEQYF
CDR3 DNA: TGTGCCAGCAGACGGGGGACAGGCCCCTACGAGCAGTACTTC

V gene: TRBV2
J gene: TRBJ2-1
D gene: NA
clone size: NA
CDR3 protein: CASSAYQSNEQFF
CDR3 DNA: TGTGCCAGCAGTGCATACCAGTCCAATGAGCAGTTCTTC

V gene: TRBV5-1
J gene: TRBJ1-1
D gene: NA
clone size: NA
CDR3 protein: CASSSQAMNTEAFF
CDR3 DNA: TGCGCCAGCAGCTCCCAAGCTATGAACACTGAAGCTTTCTTT

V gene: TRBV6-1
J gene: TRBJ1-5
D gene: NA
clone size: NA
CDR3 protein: CASSEARARDNQPQHF
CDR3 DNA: TGTGCCAGCAGTGAAGCGAGGGCCAGGGATAATCAGCCCCAGCATTTT

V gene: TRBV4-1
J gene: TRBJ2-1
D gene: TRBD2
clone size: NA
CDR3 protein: CASSHPGLLRNEQFF
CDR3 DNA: TGCGCCAGCAGCCACCCGGGACTACTAAGGAATGAGCAGTTCTTC

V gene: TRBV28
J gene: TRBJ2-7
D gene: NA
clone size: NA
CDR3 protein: CASSQLAGNHVPYEQYF
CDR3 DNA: TGTGCCAGCAGTCAGCTCGCGGGGAATCATGTCCCCTACGAGCAGTACTTC